This T cell receptor (beta chain) was obtained from a study of blood T cell repertoires in COVID-19 (dated by TCRdb to about 2020). Turning to the overall study: Samples from collaborators originated in the United States, Italy and Spain and spanned both the acute and convalescent phases of COVID-19. The material from the prospective study consisted of cDNA or gDNA derived from T cells, B-cell-depleted T cells, or PBMCs. Subjects who had been exposed to COVID-19, were actively infected with it, or had recovered from it provided the deeply sampled blood TCRbeta repertoires that made up the dataset. A freely available public database, intended as a resource for researchers studying the immune response to SARS-CoV-2, is where the repertoires were released. The samples were drawn from the first 160 participants of the ongoing ImmuneRACE study and from roughly 1,300 subjects provided by 6 global collaborators. Sample metadata almost always included a de-identified subject ID, COVID-19 status, age in years and sex. Where HLA class I and class II types were available, the types were taken from metadata supplied by the sample provider, not from assay-based typing. Overall results and qualifications from the work: How much clinical and demographic metadata was included differed by source and by participant, and the metadata was provided uncurated.

Collaborating institutions collected whole blood in K2EDTA tubes following their own protocols. For TCRbeta analysis, collaborators shipped samples in one of three forms: frozen whole blood, isolated PBMCs, or DNA extracted from either of those sample types. Taken from cysteine to phenylalanine, the CDR3 has 15 residues. Solely the CDR3 DNA is kept, with 45 bases framed from the first base. For CDR1 and CDR2, the germline V gene (reference sequence) lists SGHNT and YYREEE. From V the trimming removes 3 bases and from J it removes 1 base, while the gene matches leave 5 bases of the junction unaccounted for. TCRbeta CDR3 regions were amplified from genomic DNA by means of the immunoSEQ Assay, a bias-controlled multiplex PCR. Regarding the original processing steps: Within the assay, amplification of reference gene primers was used to estimate how many nucleated cells each sample contained. Sequence reads were collapsed and filtered to measure the absolute abundance of every unique TCRbeta CDR3 rearrangement. Productive Simpson clonality was computed per sample as the square root of Simpson's diversity index over productive rearrangements. What TCRdb holds here is the immuneACCESS table cut down to in-frame rearrangements. Part of the clones is not present; checked against another copy, under half of the missing clones reflect an unresolved V gene, and the others are unexplained. V, J and clone size were drawn from that table, and D and trimming were deduced from the DNA. In this sample the table shows 110,000 or so clones, approximately 88% of which occur a single time. The ten biggest clones cover approximately 8.1% of the sample.

With regard to this clone: It has no known antigen specificity. Base qualities are not provided; no much larger clone lies one nucleotide away.

This TCR was recovered from a woman aged 40 to 50 with acute or convalescent COVID-19. The chain employs TRBV5-4 and TRBJ2-3; TRBD1 matches 7 bases in the middle. Specimen: peripheral blood. Here the CDR3 is given as CASSSGQFGTDTQYF. The sequenced DNA is TGTGCCAGCAGCTCGGGACAGTTTGGCACAGATACGCAGTATTTT.